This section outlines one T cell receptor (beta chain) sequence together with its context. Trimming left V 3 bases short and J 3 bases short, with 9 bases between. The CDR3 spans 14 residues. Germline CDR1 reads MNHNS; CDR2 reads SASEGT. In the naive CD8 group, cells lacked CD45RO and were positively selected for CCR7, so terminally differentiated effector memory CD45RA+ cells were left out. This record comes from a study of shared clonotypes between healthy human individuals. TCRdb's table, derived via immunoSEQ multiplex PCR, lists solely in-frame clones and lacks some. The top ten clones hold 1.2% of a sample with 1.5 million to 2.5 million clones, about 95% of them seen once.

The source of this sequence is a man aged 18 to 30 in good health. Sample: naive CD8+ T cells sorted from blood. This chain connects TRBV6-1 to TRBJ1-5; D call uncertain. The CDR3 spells CASSDFSTNQPQHF. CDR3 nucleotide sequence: TGTGCCAGCAGTGATTTCAGCACCAATCAGCCCCAGCATTTT.